A single sample is the source of the 10 T cell receptor beta chains below, sequenced in a study of vaccination effects on CD4 cells after COVID-19. CD4+ T cells specific for antigen were expanded with viral peptide pools by the ViraFEST assay before sequencing. Isolation of CD4+ T cells took place after about ten days of culture. Previously uninfected by SARS-CoV-2, the vaccine recipients also showed negative nucleocapsid antibodies. No cognate antigen is known for these TCRs. The assay was immunoSEQ multiplex PCR, and TCRdb's table has in-frame clones only and misses some. The sample records about 28,000 clones, under 85% being singletons. Here the sequenced sample was CD4+ T cells from PBMCs cultured with SARS-CoV-2 spike peptides, taken before COVID-19 vaccination. The receptors stem from a human donor who received a COVID-19 vaccine.

This chain links TRBV3-1 (or the pseudogene TRBV3-2) with TRBJ2-5; D not resolved. Trimming took 0 bases from V and 1 from J, leaving 9 bases between them. Germline CDR1 and CDR2: LGHDT and YNNKEL (reference sequence). This CDR3 spans 15 amino acids. The CDR3 loop is CASSQDIGAQETQYF. In DNA, the CDR3 is TGTGCCAGCAGCCAAGATATCGGCGCCCAAGAGACCCAGTACTTC.

The J gene is TRBJ2-5, the V gene TRBV28; D remains ambiguous. V was shortened by 3 bases and J by 5 bases, with 7 bases between the two germline ends. The CDR3 runs 12 residues. Germline assignment: CDR1 MDHEN and CDR2 SYDVKM. In DNA form, the CDR3 reads TGTGCCAGCAGTTTCTCATGGGAGACCCAGTACTTC. Translated, it gives CASSFSWETQYF. The full variable domain, with the rest looked up from reference TRBV28 and TRBJ2-5, is DVKVTQSSRYLVKRTGEKVFLECVQDMDHENMFWYRQDPGLGLRLIYFSYDVKMKEKGDIPEGYSVSREKKERFSLILESASTNQTSMYLCASSFSWETQYFGPGTRLLVL.

V usage is TRBV3-1 (or the pseudogene TRBV3-2) and J usage is TRBJ2-1; 8 bases line up with TRBD2. The germline V gene encodes CDR1 LGHDT and CDR2 YNNKEL (reference sequence). Losses at the gene ends were 4 bases for V and 7 bases for J; bases not matched to a gene: 9. The CDR3 is 15 amino acids. CDR3 in amino acids: CASSPRTSLGNEQFF. The DNA of the CDR3 is TGTGCCAGCAGCCCCCGGACTAGCTTGGGGAATGAGCAGTTCTTC.

The gene calls are TRBV20-1 and TRBJ1-4; 9 positions agree with TRBD1. The ends lost 3 bases at V and 8 bases at J; junction bases unmatched: 4. Germline-derived CDR1 and CDR2 are DFQATT and SNEGSKA (reference sequence). The CDR3 totals 13 residues. CDR3 DNA sequence: TGCAGTGCTAGTGGGACAGGGCTCGAAAAACTGTTTTTT. Protein: CSASGTGLEKLFF.

The genes are TRBV11-2 and TRBJ2-1; 11 nucleotides agree with TRBD2. V was pared by 6 bases and J by 6 bases, with 10 bases of the junction left unmatched. The germline V gene has CDR1 SGHAT and CDR2 FQNNGV. The CDR3 has 16 residues. As DNA, the CDR3 is TGTGCCAGCAGATCCTTAGCGGGGGGGCCAAGCAATGAGCAGTTCTTC. This gives the protein CASRSLAGGPSNEQFF.

V usage is TRBV3-1 (or the pseudogene TRBV3-2) and J usage is TRBJ1-2; D is uncertain. This CDR3 is 13 amino acids long. The germline gives CDR1 LGHDT, CDR2 YNNKEL (reference sequence). V lost 0 bases to trimming and J lost 7 bases, with 9 bases between them. CDR3 amino acids: CASSQDRRGGYTF. CDR3 coding DNA: TGTGCCAGCAGCCAAGATAGGAGAGGTGGCTACACCTTC.

The CDR3 loop reads CASSPGWTDEQFF. The CDR3 DNA reads TGTGCCAGTAGCCCGGGATGGACTGATGAGCAGTTCTTC. The V call is TRBV19, the J call TRBJ2-1; D may be TRBD2 (5 bases). The V gene's germline CDR1 is LNHDA and CDR2 SQIVND (reference sequence). CDR3 length: 13 residues. V was trimmed by 6 bases and J by 8 bases, leaving 14 bases between them. The full variable domain, rest sourced from reference TRBV19 and TRBJ2-1, is DGGITQSPKYLFRKEGQNVTLSCEQNLNHDAMYWYRQDPGQGLRLIYYSQIVNDFQKGDIAEGYSVSREKKESFPLTVTSAQKNPTAFYLCASSPGWTDEQFFGPGTRLTVL.

The V call is TRBV18, the J call TRBJ1-1; D perhaps matches TRBD1 (6 bases). The CDR3 has 13 amino acids. With 6 bases removed from V and 1 base from J, the gap between germline ends came to 9 bases. The germline gives CDR1 KGHSH, CDR2 LQKENI. The CDR3 loop is CASSWGQNTEAFF. Here the CDR3 DNA reads TGTGCCAGCTCGTGGGGACAGAACACTGAAGCTTTCTTT.

This clone was found a few times. The genes are TRBV18 and TRBJ1-4; D might be TRBD1 (6 bases). Germline CDR1 and CDR2: KGHSH and LQKENI. V was trimmed by 4 bases and J by 5 bases, leaving 14 bases between them. This CDR3 has 15 residues. The CDR3, as DNA: TGTGCCAGCTCACTTCAGGGAGGGGGAAATGAAAAACTGTTTTTT. Translating gives CASSLQGGGNEKLFF.

The rearrangement joins TRBV5-1 to TRBJ1-2, with D unresolved. Trimming took 0 bases from V and 0 from J, leaving 6 bases between them. CDR1 and CDR2 from the germline V gene are SGHRS and YFSETQ. The CDR3 is 14 residues long. In nucleotides, the CDR3 is TGCGCCAGCAGCTTGGAAGTGACTAACTATGGCTACACCTTC. Its protein product is CASSLEVTNYGYTF.